Listed below are T cell receptor beta chains from one sample, sequenced in a study of T cell repertoires in cytomegalovirus infection. TCRdb redid the calling of the reads with MiXCR, one entry per CDR3 protein. This sample has roughly 300,000 distinct CDR3 sequences, with under 30% found just once. The sample taken for sequencing was PBMCs. Every receptor here comes from a human donor in good health (CMV status not recorded). Some clones in this sample may be carry-over from other donors' samples. The CDR3 runs from the conserved cysteine through the conserved F or W. The D gene is left open where the match is weak. The size of a clone is reported for some rows only, either as once, few or many, or as a class for expanded clones.

v_call	clone_size	j_call	d_call	cdr3_nt	cdr3_aa
TRBV6-5	NA	TRBJ2-7	TRBD2	TGTGCCAGCAAGCGGGGGGAATACGAGCAGTACTTC	CASKRGEYEQYF
TRBV20-1	few	TRBJ2-5	NA	TGCAGTGCAAACGGGGTGCGGGACTCCCAAGAGACCCAGTACTTC	CSANGVRDSQETQYF
TRBV7-2	many	TRBJ1-1	NA	TGTGCCAGCAGCCCCGTGTCACTGAACACTGAAGCTTTCTTT	CASSPVSLNTEAFF
TRBV20-1	NA	TRBJ2-3	NA	TGCAGTGCAGGGGAGATTCAAGATACGCAGTATTTT	CSAGEIQDTQYF
TRBV7-6	many	TRBJ2-5	NA	TGTGCCAGCAGCCTAGCCGCTGGGACTGCCTTCTGGGGCGGTAAAAAGACCCAGTACTTC	CASSLAAGTAFWGGKKTQYF
TRBV5-6	NA	TRBJ2-1	NA	TGTGCCAGCAGCTCGCAAGGGGGGCGAGGAGTTGAGCAGTTCTTC	CASSSQGGRGVEQFF
TRBV4-3	NA	TRBJ2-1	NA	TGCGCCAGCAGCCAAGACAGCGGAAGGGGGTACAATGAGCAGTTCTTC	CASSQDSGRGYNEQFF
TRBV28	many	TRBJ2-7	NA	TGTGCCAGCAGTTTGCCGGGAGCAACCTACGAGCAGTACTTC	CASSLPGATYEQYF
TRBV20-1	few	TRBJ2-1	NA	TGCAGTGCTAGCCCCCCTCCTAATGAGCAGTTCTTC	CSASPPPNEQFF
TRBV20-1	NA	TRBJ2-3	TRBD2	TGCAGTGCCAATCGCCTAGCGGGAGTTGATACGCAGTATTTT	CSANRLAGVDTQYF
TRBV20-1	NA	TRBJ2-7	TRBD2	TGCAGTGCTAGACCTTACGGGCGGGAGGCCCACGAGCAGTACTTC	CSARPYGREAHEQYF
TRBV7-9	NA	TRBJ2-1	TRBD2	TGTGCCCTTGGGGCGGGAGACGCCTACAATGAGCAGTTCTTC	CALGAGDAYNEQFF
TRBV7-2	many	TRBJ2-1	NA	TGTGCCAGCACCCTCCGGGCAGGTAAGAATGAGCAGTTCTTC	CASTLRAGKNEQFF
TRBV20-1	NA	TRBJ1-1	NA	TGCAGTGCTAGAGTGGACCCGAACACTGAAGCTTTCTTT	CSARVDPNTEAFF
TRBV20-1	NA	TRBJ1-4	TRBD1	TGCAGTGCTGTAGACAGGGGGATGCCTAATGAAAAACTGTTTTTT	CSAVDRGMPNEKLFF
TRBV6-2/TRBV6-3	many	TRBJ2-2	NA	TGTGCCAGCAGCTCTCCCGGGGAGCTGTTTTTT	CASSSPGELFF
TRBV11-2	NA	TRBJ2-1	TRBD2	TGTGCCAGCAGCACCCTACTAGCGGATCCTCGGAGTGAGCAGTTCTTC	CASSTLLADPRSEQFF
TRBV7-2	many	TRBJ2-1	TRBD2	TGTGCCAGCAGCCGAGAATTGGGGACTAGCGGTATCAATGAGCAGTTCTTC	CASSRELGTSGINEQFF
TRBV11-2	many	TRBJ2-3	TRBD1	TGTGCCAGCAGCCCCTTGACAGGGGGCGAGGGTGCAGATACGCAGTATTTT	CASSPLTGGEGADTQYF
TRBV28	many	TRBJ1-6	NA	TGTGCCAGCATCCCATCGGTCTATAATTCACCCCTCCACTTT	CASIPSVYNSPLHF
TRBV7-3	NA	TRBJ2-3	NA	TGTGCCAGCAGCCGAGGCCCTCCAGATACGCAGTATTTT	CASSRGPPDTQYF
TRBV5-1	few	TRBJ2-3	TRBD2	TGCGCCAGCAGCTTCCGGGACTACCGCACAGATACGCAGTATTTT	CASSFRDYRTDTQYF
TRBV4-1	few	TRBJ1-5	NA	TGCGCCAGCAGCCAATTCTGGGGGTCCTCCGGCAATCAGCCCCAGCATTTT	CASSQFWGSSGNQPQHF
TRBV11-2	many	TRBJ2-5	NA	TGTGCCAGCAGCTTGACGGACCAAGAGACCCAGTACTTC	CASSLTDQETQYF
TRBV2	many	TRBJ1-1	TRBD1	TGTGCCAGCAGTTGGGACAGAATGAACACTGAAGCTTTCTTT	CASSWDRMNTEAFF
TRBV6-2/TRBV6-3	NA	TRBJ2-3	NA	TGTGCCAGCAGTAAACTGAGCACAGATACGCAGTATTTT	CASSKLSTDTQYF
TRBV20-1	few	TRBJ1-5	NA	TGCAGTGCTAGAGGGACAGTGGCATATAGCAATCAGCCCCAGCATTTT	CSARGTVAYSNQPQHF
TRBV28	NA	TRBJ1-2	NA	TGTGCCAGCAGGATGGGCGCCCGGGGTGGCTATGGCTACACCTTC	CASRMGARGGYGYTF
TRBV7-4	NA	TRBJ2-5	NA	TGTGCCAGCAGCCCCAGCTTTGGGGAGGCCCAGTACTTC	CASSPSFGEAQYF
TRBV6-6	many	TRBJ2-6	TRBD1	TGTGCCAGCAGAAGACAGGGGTCGGGAGGGGCCAACGTCCTGACTTTC	CASRRQGSGGANVLTF
TRBV6-5	NA	TRBJ2-7	NA	TGTGCCAGCAGTTACTCCTCCAGGGGGGCGTCCTACGAGCAGTACTTC	CASSYSSRGASYEQYF